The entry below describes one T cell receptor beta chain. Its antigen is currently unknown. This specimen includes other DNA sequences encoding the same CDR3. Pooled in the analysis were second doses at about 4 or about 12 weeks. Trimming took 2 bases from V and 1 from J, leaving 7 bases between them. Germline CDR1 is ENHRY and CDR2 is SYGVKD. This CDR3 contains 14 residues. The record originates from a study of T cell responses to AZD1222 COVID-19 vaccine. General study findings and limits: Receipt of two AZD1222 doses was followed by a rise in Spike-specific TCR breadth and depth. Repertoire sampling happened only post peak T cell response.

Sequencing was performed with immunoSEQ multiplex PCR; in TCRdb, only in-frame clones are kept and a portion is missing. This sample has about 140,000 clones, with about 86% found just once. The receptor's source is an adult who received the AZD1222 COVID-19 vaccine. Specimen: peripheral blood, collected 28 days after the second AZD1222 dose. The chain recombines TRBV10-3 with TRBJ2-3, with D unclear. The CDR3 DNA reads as TGTGCCATCAGTGAGAGTACAGGCACAGATACGCAGTATTTT. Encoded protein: CAISESTGTDTQYF.